This T cell receptor beta chain was observed in a study of early T cells in non-severe SARS-CoV-2 infection. The overall study: The sequenced material was bulk RNA from unsorted whole blood, and its chains were unpaired. Points from the study as a whole: Anti-spike CD8 responses were favored in VDJdb matching, and private and CD4 specificities were missed.

This clonotype has only a few counts. Its antigen remains unidentified. The junction differs from germline at one of its ends, possibly a read error. This CDR3 is 13 amino acids long. CDR1 is MNHEY, CDR2 SMNVEV, per germline (reference sequence). In the library, individual cDNA molecules carried attached unique molecular identifiers. TCRdb fed the 5' RACE reads into MiXCR, producing one record per CDR3 protein. This sample carries about 57,000 distinct CDR3 sequences, roughly 13% of them seen once, and the ten largest clones take around 5.1%. Input material: whole blood. This clonotype was obtained from an adult who was a healthcare worker with PCR-confirmed SARS-CoV-2 infection or an uninfected control (not recorded which). The genes are TRBV27 and TRBJ2-3, with TRBD2 identical over 8 bases. In DNA, the CDR3 is TGCACCACGCGCGGGGGGACCACAGATACGCAGTATTTT. It codes for CTTRGGTTDTQYF.